Listed here are 2 T cell receptor beta chains from one sample, sequenced in a study of blood T cells in healthy people across ages. A J-beta primer mix and a sample-barcoded 5' primer were used in a second PCR of roughly 6 to 11 cycles. TCRdb re-called the 5' RACE reads through MiXCR, storing one row per CDR3 protein. Among about a million distinct CDR3 sequences listed, just over 50% were seen once. Input material: blood. These TCRs come from a woman aged 55-69 years in good health.

This rearrangement joins TRBV18 to TRBJ2-3; 7 nucleotides agree with TRBD2. Germline CDR1 KGHSH, CDR2 LQKENI. The CDR3 is 15 residues long. The V segment lost 5 bases and the J segment 0 bases; nucleotides outside the gene matches: 5. The CDR3 nucleotides are TGTGCCAGCTCAAGGGGAGCGGGGAGCACAGATACGCAGTATTTT. It translates to CASSRGAGSTDTQYF.

This chain links TRBV5-1 with TRBJ2-5; 9 bases line up with TRBD2. The germline gives CDR1 SGHRS, CDR2 YFSETQ. V lost 0 bases and J lost 1; bases outside the gene matches: 1. The CDR3 has 15 residues. The CDR3: CASSLGSGGQETQYF. DNA for the CDR3: TGCGCCAGCAGCTTGGGTAGCGGGGGCCAAGAGACCCAGTACTTC.